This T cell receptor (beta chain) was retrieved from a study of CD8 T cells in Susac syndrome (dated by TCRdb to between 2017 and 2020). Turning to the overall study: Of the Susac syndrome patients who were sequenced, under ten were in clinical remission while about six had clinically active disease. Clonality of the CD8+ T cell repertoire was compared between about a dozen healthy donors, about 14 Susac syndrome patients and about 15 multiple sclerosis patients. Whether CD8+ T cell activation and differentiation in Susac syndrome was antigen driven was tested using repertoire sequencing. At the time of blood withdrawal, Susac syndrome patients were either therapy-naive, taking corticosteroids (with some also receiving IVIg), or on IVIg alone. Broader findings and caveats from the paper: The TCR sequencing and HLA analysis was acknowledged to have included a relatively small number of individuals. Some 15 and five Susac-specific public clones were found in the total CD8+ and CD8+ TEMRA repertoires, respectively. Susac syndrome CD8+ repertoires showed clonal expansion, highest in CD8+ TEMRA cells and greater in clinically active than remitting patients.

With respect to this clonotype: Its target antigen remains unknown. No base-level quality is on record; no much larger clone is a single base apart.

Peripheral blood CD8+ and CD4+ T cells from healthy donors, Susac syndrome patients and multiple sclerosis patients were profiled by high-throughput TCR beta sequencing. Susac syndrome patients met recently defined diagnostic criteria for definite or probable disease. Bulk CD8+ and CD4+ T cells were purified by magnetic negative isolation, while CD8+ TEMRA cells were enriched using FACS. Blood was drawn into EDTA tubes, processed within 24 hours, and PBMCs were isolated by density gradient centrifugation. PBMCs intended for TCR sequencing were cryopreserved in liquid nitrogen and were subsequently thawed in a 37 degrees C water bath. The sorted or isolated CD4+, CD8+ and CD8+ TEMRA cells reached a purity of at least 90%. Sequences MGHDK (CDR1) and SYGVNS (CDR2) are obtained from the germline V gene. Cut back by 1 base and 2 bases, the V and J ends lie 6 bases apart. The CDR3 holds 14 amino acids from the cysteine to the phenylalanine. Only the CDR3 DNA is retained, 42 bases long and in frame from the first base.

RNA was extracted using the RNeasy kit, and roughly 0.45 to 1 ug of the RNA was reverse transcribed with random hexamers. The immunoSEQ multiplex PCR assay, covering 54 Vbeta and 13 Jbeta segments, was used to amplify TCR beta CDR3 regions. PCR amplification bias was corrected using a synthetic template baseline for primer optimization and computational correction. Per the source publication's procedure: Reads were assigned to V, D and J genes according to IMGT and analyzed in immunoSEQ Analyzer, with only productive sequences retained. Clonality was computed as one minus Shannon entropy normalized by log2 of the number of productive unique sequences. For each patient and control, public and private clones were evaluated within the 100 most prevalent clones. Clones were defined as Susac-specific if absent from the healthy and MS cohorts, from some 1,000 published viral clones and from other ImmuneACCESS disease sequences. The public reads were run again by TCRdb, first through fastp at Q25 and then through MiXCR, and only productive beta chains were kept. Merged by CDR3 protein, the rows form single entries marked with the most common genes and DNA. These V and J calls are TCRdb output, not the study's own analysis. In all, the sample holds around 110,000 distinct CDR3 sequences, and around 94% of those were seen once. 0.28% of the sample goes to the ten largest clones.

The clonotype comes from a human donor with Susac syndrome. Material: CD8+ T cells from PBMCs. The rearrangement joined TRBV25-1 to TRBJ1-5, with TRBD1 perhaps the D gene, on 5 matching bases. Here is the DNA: TGTGCCAGCAGTGAATCGGGGGGCAATCAGCCCCAGCATTTT. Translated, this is CASSESGGNQPQHF.